This is a list of T cell receptor beta chains from one sample in a study of CXCR3-negative and CXCR3-positive naive CD8 T cells. TCRdb reprocessed the 5' RACE reads, with one entry per CDR3 protein and no DNA. This sample's table has around 140,000 distinct CDR3 sequences. The sequenced sample was naive CXCR3+ CD8+ T cells from blood. Source of these receptors: a human donor in good health. Some clones in this sample may be carry-over from other donors' samples. CDR3s include the opening cysteine and the closing phenylalanine or tryptophan.

v_call	j_call	cdr3_aa
TRBV20-1	TRBJ2-1	CSAREMGPGHEQFF
TRBV28	TRBJ2-7	CASSFAASYEQYF
TRBV7-9	TRBJ2-3	CASSLGYELGLADTDTQYF
TRBV6-5	TRBJ2-7	CASSYGTPRTYEQYF
TRBV10-3	TRBJ1-2	CAISESEGPYGYTF
TRBV20-1	TRBJ1-1	CSARPILANTEAFF
TRBV28	TRBJ1-2	CASSSRDGYGYTF
TRBV27	TRBJ2-7	CASRLLGSGEQYF
TRBV12-3/TRBV12-4	TRBJ1-4	CASSLSRELFF
TRBV4-1	TRBJ2-7	CASSQAGLSYEQYF
TRBV28	TRBJ1-5	CASSPLSGGNQPQHF
TRBV24-1	TRBJ1-1	CATSDGDRVTEAFF
TRBV7-9	TRBJ2-2	CASSPPGAGELFF
TRBV7-9	TRBJ2-7	CASSSTGGITYEQYF
TRBV9	TRBJ2-1	CASSIDSYNEQFF
TRBV21-1	TRBJ1-5	CASSRDRVDFGNQLQHF
TRBV28	TRBJ2-1	CASTRAGTAYNEQFF
TRBV5-4	TRBJ2-2	CASSRVQGLGGELFF
TRBV28	TRBJ2-7	CASSLAGTHEQYF
TRBV27	TRBJ1-6	CASSEGQGTNSPLHF
TRBV21-1	TRBJ2-5	CASSKSQGGAETQYF
TRBV12-3/TRBV12-4	TRBJ1-1	CASLRQYTEAFF
TRBV28	TRBJ2-7	CASRSPGLGSDEQYF
TRBV20-1	TRBJ2-1	CSARGPTSGSMYEQFF
TRBV7-9	TRBJ1-1	CASSLARGQGGPNTEAFF
TRBV20-1	TRBJ2-7	CSALYRVRKTYEQYF
TRBV10-3	TRBJ2-6	CAISEGQVISYVLTF
TRBV5-6	TRBJ2-5	CASSLGDRIQETQYF
TRBV19	TRBJ1-1	CASSGRRDGAEAFF